This TCR beta chain was obtained from a study of shared clonotypes between healthy human individuals. Study-level information: Aged between 18 and 49, the donors were a couple of women and three men.

Deep-level assay runs were performed. Libraries were prepared by immunoSEQ multiplex PCR; TCRdb keeps only in-frame clonotypes and omits some of them. The sample carries some 2,100,000 clones, approximately 94% recorded once. This CDR3 comprises 18 residues. Germline loops: CDR1 SQVTM, CDR2 ANQGSEA. V lost 6 bases to trimming and J lost 7 bases, with 34 bases between them. The sequenced material came from naive CD4+ T cells sorted from blood. This sample's subset: CD45RA+ positively selected. This clonotype was obtained from a man aged 18-30 years in good health. The rearrangement uses TRBV29-1 and TRBJ2-7; TRBD2 is a possible D gene (6 bases). In nucleotides, the CDR3 is TGCAGCGTCAAACGGCCCGGACGGACCATCGTGGGGAGGCAGGAGCAGTACTTC. It is translated as CSVKRPGRTIVGRQEQYF.